This entry lists 21 T cell receptor beta chains sequenced from one sample in a study of T cells after yellow fever vaccination. TCRdb called the 5' RACE reads again in MiXCR, with one record for every CDR3 protein. Of roughly 310,000 distinct CDR3 sequences in the sample, 8.7% were seen once. The material sequenced was PBMCs, taken on the day of the first yellow fever vaccination. The receptor set was obtained from a man in his late teens or twenties who received the YFV17D yellow fever vaccine.

This clonotype was seen a few times. The chain couples TRBV12-3 or TRBV12-4 to TRBJ1-1; 8 positions match TRBD1. This CDR3 comprises 14 residues. V gave up 8 bases and J gave up 6 bases; unmatched junction bases: 11. The CDR3: CASFEGRGLSEAFF. CDR3 nucleotide sequence: TGTGCCAGCTTTGAAGGCAGGGGGCTCTCTGAAGCTTTCTTT.

This clonotype was recorded a few times. This chain links TRBV7-2 with TRBJ2-7; D is undetermined. Germline assignment: CDR1 SGHTA and CDR2 FQGNSA. The V and J ends lost 2 bases and 2 bases respectively, with 7 bases between them. The CDR3 contains 13 residues. For the CDR3, the DNA is TGTGCCAGCAGCTTAAACCGGGCCTACGAGCAGTACGTC. Translating it yields CASSLNRAYEQYV.

In this sample, this clonotype turned up a few times. The CDR3: CASSLEGGYEKLFF. As DNA, the CDR3 is TGTGCCAGCAGCTTGGAAGGGGGCTATGAAAAACTGTTTTTT. V usage is TRBV5-4 and J usage is TRBJ1-4; TRBD1 aligns across 7 bases. The CDR3 covers 14 residues. The J segment lost 6 bases and the V segment lost 0 bases, leaving 2 bases of the junction unmatched. Germline-derived CDR1 and CDR2 are SGHNT and YYREEE (reference sequence).

The chain uses TRBV7-8 and TRBJ1-4, with a tentative D call TRBD1 (6 bases). This CDR3 comprises 13 residues. The germline V gene encodes CDR1 SGHVS and CDR2 FQNEAQ. Trimming cost V 4 bases and J 6 bases, with 9 bases left between them. This CDR3 reads CASSSWTDEKLFF. As DNA, the CDR3 is TGTGCCAGCAGCTCGTGGACAGATGAAAAACTGTTTTTT.

This clonotype was detected only a few times. The chain is built from TRBV5-1 and TRBJ1-2, with TRBD1 matching 8 bases. Germline CDR1 is SGHRS and CDR2 is YFSETQ. The CDR3 contains 15 residues. V was clipped by 4 bases and J by 7 bases; unmatched bases: 12. The CDR3 region has the DNA TGCGCCAGCAGCGTCCGACAGGGGTCCTTTATTGGCTACACCTTC. Protein product: CASSVRQGSFIGYTF.

The chain uses TRBV21-1 and TRBJ2-7; the table's D call of TRBD1 was not tested on the DNA. TRBV21-1 is classified as a pseudogene. The CDR3 extends over 15 amino acids. CDR3 DNA sequence: TGTGCCAGCAGCCTGTCGCGGGGGATATCCTACGAGCAGTACGTC. Protein product: CASSLSRGISYEQYV.

V is TRBV6-5 and J is TRBJ1-6; D ambiguous. The CDR3 length is 14 residues. Trimming took off 2 bases at V and 7 bases at J, with 9 bases between the two ends. Germline-derived CDR1 and CDR2 are MNHEY and SVGAGI. The CDR3, as DNA: TGTGCCAGCAGTTACGTGGAACTCAATTCACCCCTCCACTTT. Translation gives CASSYVELNSPLHF.

V usage is TRBV7-9 and J usage is TRBJ1-2; a possible D gene is TRBD1 (5 bases). Germline loops: CDR1 SEHNR, CDR2 FQNEAQ (reference sequence). The CDR3 sequence is 17 residues long. The V and J ends lost 5 bases and 4 bases respectively, with 23 bases between them. The CDR3 sequence: CASSPTAPPKGGYGYTF. The DNA of the CDR3 is TGTGCCAGCAGCCCGACAGCCCCGCCAAAGGGTGGCTATGGCTACACCTTC.

The chain combines TRBV18 with TRBJ2-3, with a weak D call TRBD1 (5 bases). From germline, CDR1 is KGHSH and CDR2 LQKENI. This CDR3 comprises 14 residues. The V end was cut by 3 bases, the J end by 5 bases, with 12 bases between. The CDR3 DNA follows: TGTGCCAGCTCACCGGGGCCAAATCTAGATACGCAGTATTTT. Amino acid sequence: CASSPGPNLDTQYF.

This clonotype came up a few times. The rearrangement uses TRBV7-2 and TRBJ1-3; 7 nucleotides line up with TRBD1. CDR1 is SGHTA and CDR2 is FQGNSA in the germline V gene. The CDR3 contains 16 residues. V lost 7 bases to trimming and J lost 1 base; unmatched junction nucleotides: 10. The CDR3 is CASTPTGTESGNTIYF. In DNA form, the CDR3 reads TGTGCCAGCACCCCGACAGGGACTGAATCTGGAAACACCATATATTTT. The complete variable domain, with remaining parts taken from reference TRBV7-2 and TRBJ1-3, reads GAGVSQSPSNKVTEKGKDVELRCDPISGHTALYWYRQSLGQGLEFLIYFQGNSAPDKSGLPSDRFSAERTGGSVSTLTIQRTQQEDSAVYLCASTPTGTESGNTIYFGEGSWLTVV.

This clonotype was picked up a small number of times. V and J are TRBV29-1 and TRBJ1-2; D perhaps matches TRBD1 (6 bases). Germline loops: CDR1 SQVTM, CDR2 ANQGSEA. The CDR3 totals 17 residues. V was cut by 1 base and J by 6 bases, with 24 bases left in between. The CDR3 protein is CSVEGVDGGRLLDGYTF. CDR3 sequence (DNA): TGCAGCGTTGAAGGGGTGGATGGGGGCCGTCTATTAGATGGCTACACCTTC.

This clonotype was seen a handful of times. CDR3 sequence reads: CASSYSNQGANTEAFF. The CDR3 DNA reads as TGTGCCAGCAGTTACTCGAATCAGGGGGCGAACACTGAAGCTTTCTTT. This chain joins TRBV6-5 and TRBJ1-1; 8 bases are shared with TRBD1. Germline V gene data show CDR1 as MNHEY and CDR2 as SVGAGI. V dropped 0 bases and J dropped 1; count of bases not matched to a gene: 4. The CDR3 has 16 residues.

This clonotype appeared a few times. The chain links TRBV6-2 or TRBV6-3 to TRBJ2-1; 7 bases match TRBD2. Trimming removed 2 bases from V and 8 bases from J; junction bases left unmatched: 3. CDR1 is MNHEY and CDR2 is SVGEGT in the germline V gene. The CDR3 consists of 13 residues. DNA of the CDR3: TGTGCCAGCAGTTACGGGGGGGTGGATGAGCAGTTCTTC. It translates to CASSYGGVDEQFF.

In its sample, this clonotype was seen a few times. The chain is built from TRBV6-2 or TRBV6-3 and TRBJ2-1, with D possibly being TRBD1 or TRBD2 (6 bases each). Germline CDR1 and CDR2: MNHEY and SVGEGT. CDR3 size: 13 residues. The ends were cut back, 6 bases at V and 6 bases at J, with 12 bases in the middle. In nucleotides, the CDR3 is TGTGCCAGCAGCGGGGGCCGACTCAATGAGCAGTTCTTC. This translates into CASSGGRLNEQFF.

This clonotype was observed at least ten times. The rearrangement uses TRBV30 and TRBJ2-1; 7 bases are a match to TRBD2. The CDR3 spans 15 residues. Germline CDR1 reads GTSNPN; CDR2 reads SVGIG (reference sequence). V gave up 0 bases and J gave up 7 bases; unmatched junction bases: 9. The CDR3 region is CAWSVPSGLGNEQFF. The CDR3 DNA reads as TGTGCCTGGAGTGTCCCTAGCGGACTGGGGAATGAGCAGTTCTTC.

The sample holds a few counts of this clonotype. This chain uses TRBV18 with TRBJ2-7, with 9 bases that match TRBD1. V lost 4 bases to trimming and J lost 5 bases; unmatched junction nucleotides: 6. The CDR3 sequence is 14 residues long. Germline V gene sequence: CDR1 KGHSH, CDR2 LQKENI. CDR3 region: CASSLQGAGNEQYV. CDR3 in DNA: TGTGCCAGCTCACTACAGGGGGCAGGGAACGAGCAGTACGTC.

This clonotype was counted a few times. The rearrangement uses TRBV5-1 and TRBJ2-7; D may be TRBD1 (6 bases). The germline V gene has CDR1 SGHRS and CDR2 YFSETQ. The CDR3 is made up of 14 amino acids. V gave up 0 bases and J gave up 4 bases, with 11 bases separating them. CDR3 residues: CASSLGTDAYEQYV. CDR3 DNA sequence: TGCGCCAGCAGCTTGGGGACAGATGCTTACGAGCAGTACGTC.

This clonotype was detected only a few times. J is TRBJ1-5 and V is TRBV6-2 or TRBV6-3; tentatively, D is TRBD1 (6 bases). Germline lookup yields CDR1 MNHEY and CDR2 SVGEGT. The CDR3 covers 15 residues. V shed 2 bases and J shed 3 bases, with 11 bases lying between them. Here the CDR3 reads CASSYEGTYNQPQHF. The CDR3 nucleotides are TGTGCCAGCAGTTACGAAGGGACATACAATCAGCCCCAGCATTTT.

This rearrangement joins TRBV25-1 to TRBJ1-4, with 7 bases identical to TRBD1. The CDR3 is 14 residues long. V shed 6 bases, J shed 8 bases, and the junction held 9 bases outside the gene matches. Germline values: CDR1 MGHDK, CDR2 SYGVNS. CDR3 residues: CASSQRQGWEKLFF. The DNA of the CDR3 is TGTGCCAGCAGCCAACGACAGGGCTGGGAAAAACTGTTTTTT.

The sample holds a few counts of this clonotype. The chain uses TRBV5-1 and TRBJ1-1; the D is unclear. Germline V gene sequence: CDR1 SGHRS, CDR2 YFSETQ. Trimming shortened V by 4 bases and J by 11 bases, and 18 bases separated the two germline ends. The CDR3 is 13 residues long. The chain's CDR3 is CASSPRPGDRAFF. In DNA, the CDR3 is TGCGCCAGCAGCCCCCGTCCCGGGGATCGGGCTTTCTTT.

The rearrangement joins TRBV12-3 or TRBV12-4 to TRBJ1-2, with 7 bases aligning to TRBD1. This CDR3 is built from 12 residues. V lost 5 bases, J lost 6 bases, and 3 bases stayed unmatched. The CDR3 nucleotides read TGTGCCAGCAGTCTACAGGGGAATGGCTACACCTTC. The encoded protein is CASSLQGNGYTF.